These 21 T cell receptor beta chains were sequenced from one sample in a study of graft-versus-host responses after intestinal transplantation. Both intraepithelial and lamina propria lymphocytes were released by processing graft tissue. Data came from immunoSEQ multiplex PCR; TCRdb stores just in-frame clones and leaves some out. The data show 60,000 to 75,000 clones, about nine tenths seen once. Sequencing was performed on ileum tissue, taken about 350 days after transplant. Receptors originate from a human patient who received an intestinal transplant, so some T cells may come from the graft donor.

The rearrangement links TRBV15 to TRBJ1-4; 10 bases line up with TRBD1. Losses at the gene ends were 7 bases for V and 1 base for J; bases not matched to a gene: 6. Germline-derived CDR1 and CDR2 are LNHNV and YYDKDF (reference sequence). This CDR3 spans 16 amino acids. CDR3: CATTRDRGGTNEKLFF. The CDR3 DNA sequence: TGTGCCACCACCAGGGACAGGGGAGGAACTAATGAAAAACTGTTTTTT.

The V call is TRBV6-4, the J call TRBJ2-3; no definite D call. Germline V gene lookup returns CDR1 MRHNA and CDR2 SNTAGT. This CDR3 has 14 residues. V was trimmed by 2 bases and J by 4 bases, leaving 10 bases between them. The CDR3 loop is CASSDQKDADTQYF. For the CDR3, the DNA is TGTGCCAGCAGTGACCAGAAGGACGCAGATACGCAGTATTTT.

The chain combines TRBV28 with TRBJ2-3; 7 nucleotides match TRBD2. This CDR3 region has 14 residues. J was trimmed by 0 bases and V by 6 bases; bases with no gene match: 3. Germline CDR1 and CDR2: MDHEN and SYDVKM. The CDR3 reads CASRTGGSTDTQYF. Here the CDR3 DNA reads TGTGCCAGCAGGACGGGGGGTAGCACAGATACGCAGTATTTT.

The J gene is TRBJ2-5, the V gene TRBV4-1; D unresolved. CDR3 length: 14 residues. The germline V gene encodes CDR1 MGHRA and CDR2 YSYEKL. Trimming left V 0 bases short and J 1 base short, with 6 bases between. The CDR3 is CASSQDTLQETQYF. The CDR3 region has the DNA TGCGCCAGCAGCCAAGATACACTCCAAGAGACCCAGTACTTC.

The rearrangement joins TRBV7-2 to TRBJ1-5; 10 bases align to TRBD1. The germline CDR1 and CDR2 sequences are SGHTA and FQGNSA. CDR3 length: 14 amino acids. V gave up 4 bases and J gave up 7 bases; unmatched junction bases: 4. CDR3 bases: TGTGCCAGCAGCTCGACAGGGGGCGTCCAGCCCCAGCATTTT. It translates to CASSSTGGVQPQHF.

Written as DNA, the CDR3 is TGTGCCAGCAGTACAACAGGGGTCACAGATACGCAGTATTTT. Its translation: CASSTTGVTDTQYF. The genes are TRBV28 and TRBJ2-3, with 7 bases identical to TRBD1. This CDR3 comprises 14 residues. CDR1 is MDHEN, CDR2 SYDVKM, per germline. V dropped 5 bases and J dropped 2; count of bases not matched to a gene: 4.

This chain joins TRBV5-4 and TRBJ1-4, with D maybe TRBD1 (6 bases). CDR3 length equals 15 residues. V was shortened by 0 bases and J by 8 bases, with 14 bases between the two germline ends. CDR1 is SGHNT, CDR2 YYREEE, per germline (reference sequence). The CDR3 loop is CASSLGQQGGEKLFF. The CDR3 bases are TGTGCCAGCAGCTTGGGCCAACAGGGAGGCGAAAAACTGTTTTTT.

This rearrangement joins TRBV4-1 to TRBJ2-5; the D is unclear. The J call is uncertain, as TRBJ2-7 better fits the DNA end. This CDR3 is built from 16 residues. In germline, CDR1 is MGHRA, CDR2 YSYEKL. The CDR3: CASSQATIRPNYEQYF. The DNA for the CDR3 is TGCGCCAGCAGCCAAGCCACGATTAGGCCTAACTACGAGCAGTACTTC.

The chain combines TRBV19 with TRBJ1-2, with 7 bases aligning to TRBD1. V shed 6 bases, J shed 4 bases, and the junction held 11 bases outside the gene matches. Germline lookup yields CDR1 LNHDA and CDR2 SQIVND (reference sequence). The CDR3 contains 15 residues. CDR3 DNA sequence: TGTGCCAGTAGCGGACAGGCTTCCCCTCTCTATGGCTACACCTTC. Translated, it gives CASSGQASPLYGYTF. Based on the CDR3 plus reference TRBV19 and TRBJ1-2, the full variable domain is DGGITQSPKYLFRKEGQNVTLSCEQNLNHDAMYWYRQDPGQGLRLIYYSQIVNDFQKGDIAEGYSVSREKKESFPLTVTSAQKNPTAFYLCASSGQASPLYGYTFGSGTRLTVV.

V usage is TRBV6-5 and J usage is TRBJ2-5; D tentatively fits TRBD1 or TRBD2 (5 bases each). In germline, CDR1 is MNHEY, CDR2 SVGAGI. The CDR3 covers 15 residues. V lost 6 bases, J lost 0 bases, and 14 bases lay in between. CDR3 loop: CASSRPGPYQETQYF. In DNA form, the CDR3 reads TGTGCCAGCAGCCGCCCGGGACCGTACCAAGAGACCCAGTACTTC.

CDR3 sequence reads: CATSRGGGTGGYEQYF. The CDR3 region has the DNA TGTGCCACCAGCAGAGGAGGTGGGACAGGGGGCTACGAGCAGTACTTC. The chain carries TRBV15 and TRBJ2-7; 11 positions match TRBD1. Germline V CDR1 and CDR2: LNHNV, YYDKDF (reference sequence). The trim removed 1 base at V and 3 bases at J, leaving 5 bases unmatched. The CDR3 loop spans 16 amino acids. Variable domain in full (rest from reference TRBV15 and TRBJ2-7): DAMVIQNPRYQVTQFGKPVTLSCSQTLNHNVMYWYQQKSSQAPKLLFHYYDKDFNNEADTPDNFQSRRPNTSFCFLDIRSPGLGDTAMYLCATSRGGGTGGYEQYFGPGTRLTVT.

This chain connects TRBV6-5 to TRBJ2-7; 10 bases align to TRBD1. The ends lost 4 bases at V and 2 bases at J; junction bases unmatched: 5. The CDR3 contains 15 residues. Germline assignment: CDR1 MNHEY and CDR2 SVGAGI. The CDR3 DNA reads TGTGCCAGCAGTTTGGGACAGGGGTTCCCCTACGAGCAGTACTTC. It codes for CASSLGQGFPYEQYF.

V is TRBV29-1 and J is TRBJ1-3, with 8 bases aligning to TRBD1. The V gene end was trimmed by 7 bases and the J gene end by 3 bases; junction bases not matched to a gene: 2. The CDR3 length is 12 residues. In germline, CDR1 is SQVTM, CDR2 ANQGSEA. CDR3 DNA: TGCAGCGCCGGGACAGGTGGAAACACCATATATTTT. It yields the protein CSAGTGGNTIYF. Combining the CDR3 with reference TRBV29-1 and TRBJ1-3 gives the whole variable domain SAVISQKPSRDICQRGTSLTIQCQVDSQVTMMFWYRQQPGQSLTLIATANQGSEATYESGFVIDKFPISRPNLTFSTLTVSNMSPEDSSIYLCSAGTGGNTIYFGEGSWLTVV.

The chain uses TRBV25-1 and TRBJ1-6, with D unclear. V was clipped by 1 base and J by 0 bases, with 4 bases between them. The CDR3 contains 15 residues. CDR1 is MGHDK, CDR2 SYGVNS, per germline. CDR3 coding DNA: TGTGCCAGCAGTGAATTTAGCTCCTATAATTCACCCCTCCACTTT. This encodes CASSEFSSYNSPLHF.

This chain joins TRBV2 and TRBJ1-5; perhaps TRBD1 as D (6 bases). V gave up 6 bases and J gave up 4 bases, with 16 bases separating them. The germline V gene encodes CDR1 SNHLY and CDR2 FYNNEI. This CDR3 contains 15 residues. The CDR3 is CASRGLTGSNQPQHF. In nucleotides, the CDR3 is TGTGCCAGCAGAGGGTTGACAGGCTCTAATCAGCCCCAGCATTTT.

This clone was counted once. The chain joins TRBV29-1 to TRBJ2-7, with no clear D. The CDR3 is made up of 13 amino acids. The V end lost 3 bases, the J end lost 0 bases, and 9 bases lay between the germline ends. The germline V gene has CDR1 SQVTM and CDR2 ANQGSEA. The CDR3 region is CSVDLTGSYEQYF. The DNA of the CDR3 is TGCAGCGTTGATTTGACGGGCTCCTACGAGCAGTACTTC.

The V gene is TRBV28, the J gene TRBJ2-7; 12 bases agree with TRBD2. This CDR3 is built from 14 residues. Per germline, CDR1 MDHEN and CDR2 SYDVKM. With V trimmed by 6 bases and J by 3 bases, 3 bases remained unmatched. CDR3 nucleotides: TGTGCCAGCAGGACTAGCGGGAGTCTCTACGAGCAGTACTTC. Its protein is CASRTSGSLYEQYF. Complete variable domain (other parts from reference TRBV28 and TRBJ2-7): DVKVTQSSRYLVKRTGEKVFLECVQDMDHENMFWYRQDPGLGLRLIYFSYDVKMKEKGDIPEGYSVSREKKERFSLILESASTNQTSMYLCASRTSGSLYEQYFGPGTRLTVT.

The chain couples TRBV6-5 to TRBJ2-2; 13 nucleotides line up with TRBD2. CDR1 MNHEY and CDR2 SVGAGI come from the germline V gene. Unmatched junction bases numbered 0, after V lost 2 bases and J lost 3 bases. The CDR3 contains 16 residues. The CDR3 DNA follows: TGTGCCAGCAGTTACGGACTAGCGGGGGACACCGGGGAGCTGTTTTTT. As protein: CASSYGLAGDTGELFF.

The V call is TRBV16, the J call TRBJ2-5; TRBD2 is a possible D gene (5 bases). The V end lost 7 bases, the J end lost 3 bases, and 15 bases lay between the germline ends. The length of the CDR3 is 14 residues. Germline loops: CDR1 KGHSY, CDR2 FQNENV. CDR3 sequence (DNA): TGTGCCAGCACCTTCACTAGTCCGAAAGAGACCCAGTACTTC. Translating gives CASTFTSPKETQYF.

The genes are TRBV6-5 and TRBJ1-3; D gene uncertain. The germline V gene encodes CDR1 MNHEY and CDR2 SVGAGI. This CDR3 contains 13 residues. The V gene lost 3 bases and the J gene lost 10 bases, with 13 bases spanning the gap. The CDR3: CASSYGVLETIYF. CDR3 nucleotide sequence: TGTGCCAGCAGTTATGGGGTTCTGGAAACCATATATTTT.

The chain's CDR3 is CASSGQKGLETQYF. DNA of the CDR3: TGTGCCAGCAGTGGTCAGAAGGGGCTAGAGACCCAGTACTTC. The rearrangement joins TRBV6-1 to TRBJ2-5, with D possibly matching TRBD1 (5 bases). Trimming removed 4 bases at V and 4 bases at J, with 13 bases between. Germline V gene lookup returns CDR1 MNHNS and CDR2 SASEGT. The CDR3 totals 14 residues.